This TCR beta chain was captured in a study of blood T cell repertoires in COVID-19. Trimming removed 7 bases at V and 3 bases at J, with 12 bases between. Germline CDR1 is MNHEY and CDR2 is SVGAGI. The CDR3 length is 14 residues. This clone was picked up a small number of times. The data were produced by immunoSEQ multiplex PCR, yet TCRdb's version contains in-frame clones alone and is incomplete. The sample records over 250,000 clones, about four fifths being singletons. The chain recombines TRBV6-5 with TRBJ1-4; no reliable D call. The material sequenced was peripheral blood. The sequence came from a woman aged 45-65 years who had recovered from COVID-19. The CDR3 DNA reads TGTGCCAGCACCGGTGGAGGACCTAATGAAAAACTGTTTTTT. It encodes CASTGGGPNEKLFF.